This T cell receptor beta chain was retrieved from a study of blood T cell repertoires in COVID-19. In the study overall: The study drew acute and convalescent COVID-19 samples from the United States, Italy and Spain. From T cells, B-cell-depleted T cells, or PBMCs came the material, which was cDNA or gDNA.

In germline, CDR1 is MGHDK, CDR2 SYGVNS. The CDR3 spans 15 residues. With 1 base clipped from V and 8 bases from J, the junction kept 10 bases outside the gene matches. Original methodology: Reference gene primer amplification gave estimated nucleated cell counts. Data came from immunoSEQ multiplex PCR; TCRdb stores just in-frame clones and leaves some out. Clonal size and the V and J genes are those of that table, whereas D and trimming came from the DNA. The repertoire holds 150,000 or so clones, with approximately 82% as singletons. Specimen: peripheral blood. The TCR originated in a human donor with acute or convalescent COVID-19. The donor label of this sample is uncertain. The chain couples TRBV25-1 to TRBJ1-2, with 7 bases that match TRBD1. The DNA of the CDR3 is TGTGCCAGCAGTGAATTTGGTGAGGGGGCAAGAGGCTACACCTTC. Translated: CASSEFGEGARGYTF.